The present T cell receptor (beta chain) was sequenced within a study of regulatory T cells in long-lasting Graves disease. This clonotype has ten or more counts. CDR3 length: 14 residues. With 1 base removed from V and 5 bases from J, the gap between germline ends came to 11 bases. The V gene's germline CDR1 is LGHDT and CDR2 YNNKEL (reference sequence). Assembly of TCR beta libraries relied on iRepertoire HTBI primers together with Arm-PCR of CDR3 regions. In the source study's methods: Identification across samples found 60 to 75 TRBV and 15 or so TRBJ segments. Using its own MiXCR run on the multiplex PCR reads, TCRdb lists one record per CDR3 protein. V and J calls and clone size were set by TCRdb, not the authors. The sample lists about 220,000 distinct CDR3 sequences, roughly a fifth occurring once. Time point meaning: newly diagnosed GD, antithyroid drugs for less than 3 months. PBMC-derived RNA was used for the TCR library.

The same sample was also used in a study of T cells in Graves' hyperthyroidism and ophthalmopathy. That source reports: Patients aged 18 to 65 with hyperthyroidism were newly diagnosed, with duration under 2 months. Primed by the HTBI set, a first-round RT-PCR was run on the TCR CDR3. Ophthalmopathy was told apart from stable hyperthyroidism by a 13 V-J model.

The specimen comprised peripheral blood mononuclear cells (PBMCs), sampled at new diagnosis, from a patient treated with antithyroid drugs. The sequence derives from a woman aged 25 to 39 with Graves disease. The V and J genes are TRBV3-1 and TRBJ1-2; no clear D. CDR3 amino acids: CASSQADQFYGYTF. CDR3 DNA sequence: TGTGCCAGCAGCCAAGCGGACCAATTTTATGGCTACACCTTC.